Listed here are 3 T cell receptor beta chains from one sample, sequenced in a study of post-analysis software for immune sequencing data. Study observations and caveats: Patients carried four or five TRBV segments more frequently than controls did, and TRBV5-6, TRBV5-1 and TRBV20-1 were among them.

Every TCR beta cDNA library bore unique molecular identifiers. TCRdb re-called the PCR reads with MiXCR, one entry per CDR3 protein. The sample carries just over 250,000 distinct CDR3 sequences, less than 40% recorded once. These receptors lack a known antigen. The specimen was blood. These receptors originate from a girl between 5 and 17 years old with multiple sclerosis.

There are a few counts of this clonotype. The J gene is TRBJ1-2, the V gene TRBV20-1; D gene uncertain. CDR1 and CDR2 from the germline V gene are DFQATT and SNEGSKA (reference sequence). The CDR3 length is 11 residues. V lost 3 bases and J lost 7, with 9 bases in between. CDR3 protein: CSARSGPGYTF. The CDR3, as DNA: TGCAGTGCTAGGTCTGGGCCTGGCTACACCTTC.

The chain employs TRBV30 and TRBJ2-3; 9 nucleotides match TRBD2. Germline V gene data show CDR1 as GTSNPN and CDR2 as SVGIG (reference sequence). Unmatched junction bases numbered 6, after V lost 3 bases and J lost 2 bases. This CDR3 contains 15 residues. CDR3: CAWRASGISTDTQYF. For the CDR3, the DNA is TGTGCCTGGAGGGCTAGCGGGATTTCCACAGATACGCAGTATTTT.

The chain combines TRBV5-1 with TRBJ1-1; weak D call: TRBD1 (6 bases). In germline, CDR1 is SGHRS, CDR2 YFSETQ. The CDR3 length is 12 residues. V was clipped by 5 bases and J by 3 bases, with 8 bases between them. The CDR3 coding sequence is TGCGCCAGCAGGAGGGGGGACACTGAAGCTTTCTTT. Residues: CASRRGDTEAFF.